Following are 3 T cell receptor beta chains from one sample sequenced in a study of blood T cell repertoires in COVID-19. The repertoire was sequenced with immunoSEQ multiplex PCR; TCRdb's copy has only in-frame clones and lacks some. The repertoire holds just under 250,000 clones, with around 89% as singletons. What was sequenced was PBMCs or T cells enriched from blood (not recorded which). Source of these receptors: a young woman who had recovered from COVID-19.

J is TRBJ1-5 and V is TRBV7-8; D is ambiguous. Germline V gene lookup returns CDR1 SGHVS and CDR2 FQNEAQ. The V end was cut by 1 base, the J end by 4 bases, with 20 bases between. The CDR3 loop spans 18 amino acids. This chain's CDR3 is CASSLVAFVGWVNQPQHF. The CDR3 DNA reads TGTGCCAGCAGCTTAGTAGCGTTCGTCGGTTGGGTGAATCAGCCCCAGCATTTT.

This chain uses TRBV2 with TRBJ1-1, with TRBD1 as a possible D gene (6 bases). The V gene's germline CDR1 is SNHLY and CDR2 FYNNEI. The CDR3 has 13 amino acids. Trimming pared 1 base from V and 10 bases from J, leaving 13 bases between. CDR3 sequence: CASSEGAGVAAFF. The CDR3 DNA follows: TGTGCCAGCAGTGAAGGGGCAGGGGTAGCAGCTTTCTTT. The full variable domain, in which reference TRBV2 and TRBJ1-1 provide the parts outside the CDR3, is EPEVTQTPSHQVTQMGQEVILRCVPISNHLYFYWYRQILGQKVEFLVSFYNNEISEKSEIFDDQFSVERPDGSNFTLKIRSTKLEDSAMYFCASSEGAGVAAFFGQGTRLTVV.

The V gene is TRBV7-3, the J gene TRBJ2-6; perhaps TRBD2 as D (6 bases). The CDR3 contains 15 residues. Germline CDR1 and CDR2: SGHTA and FQGTGA. The V and J ends lost 3 bases and 4 bases respectively, with 10 bases between them. The CDR3 bases are TGTGCCAGCAGCTTGCGGGGATCAGGGGCCAACGTCCTGACTTTC. Translation: CASSLRGSGANVLTF.